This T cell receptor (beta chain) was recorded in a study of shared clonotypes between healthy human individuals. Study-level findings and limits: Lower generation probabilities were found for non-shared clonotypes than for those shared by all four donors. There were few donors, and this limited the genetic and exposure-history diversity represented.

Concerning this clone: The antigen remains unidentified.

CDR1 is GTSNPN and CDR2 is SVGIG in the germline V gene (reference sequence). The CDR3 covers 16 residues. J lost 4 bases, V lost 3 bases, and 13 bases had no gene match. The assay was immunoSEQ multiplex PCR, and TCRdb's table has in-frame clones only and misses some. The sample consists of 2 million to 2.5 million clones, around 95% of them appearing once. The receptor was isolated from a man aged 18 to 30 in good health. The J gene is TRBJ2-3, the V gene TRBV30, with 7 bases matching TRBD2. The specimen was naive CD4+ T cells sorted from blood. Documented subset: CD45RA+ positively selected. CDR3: CAWSNGGGGLADTQYF. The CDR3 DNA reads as TGTGCCTGGAGCAATGGTGGGGGAGGGCTGGCAGATACGCAGTATTTT.